A single sample gave rise to the 32 T cell receptor beta chains below, sequenced in a study of blood T cell repertoires in COVID-19. Libraries were prepared by immunoSEQ multiplex PCR; TCRdb keeps only in-frame clonotypes and omits some of them. The table includes over 150,000 clones, around 80% detected once. The sequenced material came from PBMCs or T cells enriched from blood (not recorded which). Source of these receptors: a woman in her fifties or sixties who had recovered from COVID-19.

The rearrangement joins TRBV28 to TRBJ2-7, with 9 bases lining up with TRBD1. Germline lookup yields CDR1 MDHEN and CDR2 SYDVKM. The V gene end was trimmed by 5 bases and the J gene end by 6 bases; junction bases not matched to a gene: 20. The CDR3 covers 18 residues. For the CDR3, the DNA is TGTGCCAGCAGTACCCAAAGAAAGCCCGGGACAGGGAGGGGCGAGCAGTACTTC. Encoded protein: CASSTQRKPGTGRGEQYF.

The rearrangement joins TRBV7-9 to TRBJ1-1, with D maybe TRBD1 (6 bases). The CDR3 runs to 13 residues. V dropped 4 bases and J dropped 4 bases, with 10 bases sitting between them. Germline lookup yields CDR1 SEHNR and CDR2 FQNEAQ (reference sequence). CDR3 DNA: TGTGCCAGCAGCTCCACAGGGAGCACTGAAGCTTTCTTT. This translates into CASSSTGSTEAFF.

The CDR3 sequence is CASSLSRQGNQPQHF. In DNA form, the CDR3 reads TGTGCCAGCAGCTTATCGAGACAGGGCAATCAGCCCCAGCATTTT. This chain uses TRBV7-8 with TRBJ1-5, with TRBD1 as a possible D gene (6 bases). V shed 2 bases and J shed 2 bases, with 10 bases lying between them. This CDR3 contains 15 residues. Germline-derived CDR1 and CDR2 are SGHVS and FQNEAQ. The whole variable domain, remainder taken from reference TRBV7-8 and TRBJ1-5, is GAGVSQSPRYKVAKRGQDVALRCDPISGHVSLFWYQQALGQGPEFLTYFQNEAQLDKSGLPSDRFFAERPEGSVSTLKIQRTQQEDSAVYLCASSLSRQGNQPQHFGDGTRLSIL.

The V and J genes are TRBV28 and TRBJ2-3; D is undetermined. The CDR3 length is 13 residues. Germline values: CDR1 MDHEN, CDR2 SYDVKM. V gave up 1 base and J gave up 11 bases, with 13 bases separating them. CDR3 coding DNA: TGTGCCAGCAGTTTATCGACTCCTTTGGAGCAGTATTTT. It codes for CASSLSTPLEQYF.

The chain carries TRBV12-5 and TRBJ2-3; D possibly corresponds to TRBD2 (5 bases). Germline V gene lookup returns CDR1 LGHNT and CDR2 FRNRAP. The CDR3 is 13 amino acids. Trimming took 2 bases from V and 3 from J, leaving 6 bases between them. The DNA for the CDR3 is TGTGCTAGTGGTTTGTCGGGGACAGATACGCAGTATTTT. The encoded protein is CASGLSGTDTQYF.

Only a few counts were recorded for this clone. J is TRBJ2-1 and V is TRBV27; 11 bases align to TRBD2. This CDR3 contains 16 residues. Germline V gene data show CDR1 as MNHEY and CDR2 as SMNVEV (reference sequence). V was pared by 4 bases and J by 2 bases, with 4 bases of the junction left unmatched. CDR3 region: CASSSHSGRAYNEQFF. The CDR3 bases are TGTGCCAGCAGTTCCCATAGCGGGAGGGCCTACAATGAGCAGTTCTTC.

This chain links TRBV4-1 with TRBJ2-7; TRBD1 might be the D (5 bases). V shed 1 base and J shed 4 bases, with 14 bases lying between them. The CDR3 sequence is 15 residues long. Germline loops: CDR1 MGHRA, CDR2 YSYEKL. CDR3 coding DNA: TGCGCCAGCAGCCAAGGGGGCCCCTACCCTTACGAGCAGTACTTC. Its translation: CASSQGGPYPYEQYF.

The chain has TRBV27 and TRBJ2-1; TRBD1 matches at 9 bases. Looked up from germline, CDR1 is MNHEY and CDR2 is SMNVEV (reference sequence). The CDR3 is made up of 16 amino acids. Losses at the gene ends were 5 bases for V and 3 bases for J; bases not matched to a gene: 8. CDR3 residues: CASSALRDRVYNEQFF. The CDR3 DNA follows: TGTGCCAGCAGTGCCCTCCGGGACAGGGTCTACAATGAGCAGTTCTTC.

V usage is TRBV4-1 and J usage is TRBJ2-3, with D unclear. The germline V gene encodes CDR1 MGHRA and CDR2 YSYEKL. The V gene lost 5 bases and the J gene lost 0 bases, with 12 bases spanning the gap. The CDR3 has 15 amino acids. The CDR3 is CASSLDWKSTDTQYF. DNA for the CDR3: TGCGCCAGCAGCTTAGACTGGAAAAGCACAGATACGCAGTATTTT.

This chain connects TRBV5-8 to TRBJ2-3; D call uncertain. Trimming removed 0 bases from V and 5 bases from J, with 7 bases in between. The CDR3 sequence is 13 residues long. Per the germline V gene, CDR1 is SGHTS and CDR2 is YDEGEE. Written as DNA, the CDR3 is TGTGCCAGCAGCTTGGGACTGGGAGATACGCAGTATTTT. Its protein product is CASSLGLGDTQYF. Drawing the rest from reference TRBV5-8 and TRBJ2-3, the complete variable domain is EAGVTQSPTHLIKTRGQQATLRCSPISGHTSVYWYQQALGLGLQFLLWYDEGEERNRGNFPPRFSGRQFPNYSSELNVNALELEDSALYLCASSLGLGDTQYFGPGTRLTVL.

This chain uses TRBV18 with TRBJ1-3; D remains unclear. Germline V gives CDR1 KGHSH, CDR2 LQKENI. The CDR3 has 17 residues. Trimming took 0 bases from V and 0 from J, leaving 12 bases between them. The CDR3 loop is CASSPPWATSSGNTIYF. CDR3 DNA: TGTGCCAGCTCACCACCTTGGGCGACTAGCTCTGGAAACACCATATATTTT.

This rearrangement joins TRBV27 to TRBJ2-5; D is unclear. The CDR3 is 13 amino acids. CDR1 MNHEY and CDR2 SMNVEV come from the germline V gene (reference sequence). The V end lost 4 bases, the J end lost 3 bases, and 9 bases lay between the germline ends. CDR3 nucleotides: TGTGCCAGCAGTTCACAACAAGAAGAGACCCAGTACTTC. Protein product: CASSSQQEETQYF.

This CDR3 reads CSVEFHTLNTEAFF. Written as DNA, the CDR3 is TGCAGCGTTGAATTTCATACACTGAACACTGAAGCTTTCTTT. This rearrangement joins TRBV29-1 to TRBJ1-1; D not resolved. This CDR3 region has 14 residues. Germline assignment: CDR1 SQVTM and CDR2 ANQGSEA. Deletions cut 2 bases from V and 0 bases from J, with 10 bases between.

This chain connects TRBV5-4 to TRBJ1-3, with 9 bases aligning to TRBD1. The J segment lost 4 bases and the V segment lost 4 bases, leaving 9 bases of the junction unmatched. The CDR3 totals 16 residues. Germline lookup yields CDR1 SGHNT and CDR2 YYREEE (reference sequence). The CDR3 coding sequence is TGTGCCAGCAGCCCCTCACCCGGGACAGGGGGAAACACCATATATTTT. Residues: CASSPSPGTGGNTIYF.

The rearrangement links TRBV2 to TRBJ1-5; maybe TRBD1 (6 bases). Germline assignment: CDR1 SNHLY and CDR2 FYNNEI. CDR3 length: 14 amino acids. V dropped 4 bases and J dropped 7 bases, with 14 bases sitting between them. In DNA form, the CDR3 reads TGTGCCAGCAGTGGTAGCGACAGGTCCCAGCCCCAGCATTTT. Protein product: CASSGSDRSQPQHF. Combining the CDR3 with reference TRBV2 and TRBJ1-5 gives the whole variable domain EPEVTQTPSHQVTQMGQEVILRCVPISNHLYFYWYRQILGQKVEFLVSFYNNEISEKSEIFDDQFSVERPDGSNFTLKIRSTKLEDSAMYFCASSGSDRSQPQHFGDGTRLSIL.

The table lists this clone with a few counts. The V gene is TRBV10-3, the J gene TRBJ1-2, with D tentatively TRBD1 (5 bases). CDR3 length equals 14 residues. Trimming pared 2 bases from V and 4 bases from J, leaving 11 bases between. Per the germline V gene, CDR1 is ENHRY and CDR2 is SYGVKD. The CDR3 DNA sequence: TGTGCCATCAGTGAGGGGGTGGGGCCCTATGGCTACACCTTC. It specifies CAISEGVGPYGYTF.

Only a few counts were recorded for this clone. The chain's CDR3 is CASRSRGRGDTQYF. The CDR3 DNA reads as TGTGCCAGCAGATCCAGGGGACGAGGAGATACGCAGTATTTT. The J gene is TRBJ2-3, the V gene TRBV6-5; weak D call: TRBD1 (6 bases). Germline CDR1 is MNHEY and CDR2 is SVGAGI. With 6 bases removed from V and 5 bases from J, the gap between germline ends came to 15 bases. This CDR3 comprises 14 residues.

This clone was seen a single time. CDR3 in amino acids: CASTKDSGWNIQYF. CDR3 sequence (DNA): TGTGCCAGCACCAAAGATTCAGGGTGGAACATTCAGTACTTC. This sequence joins TRBV11-2 and TRBJ2-4, with D possibly TRBD1 on 5 matching bases. Trimming took 7 bases from V and 7 from J, leaving 17 bases between them. The V gene's germline CDR1 is SGHAT and CDR2 FQNNGV. This CDR3 is built from 14 residues.

J is TRBJ2-2 and V is TRBV27; 13 bases align to TRBD2. There are 17 residues in the CDR3. The germline CDR1 and CDR2 sequences are MNHEY and SMNVEV (reference sequence). V lost 3 bases to trimming and J lost 8 bases; unmatched junction nucleotides: 9. CDR3 DNA: TGTGCCAGCAGTTTTAAGGGACTAGCGGGGTCGAGGGGGGAGCTGTTTTTT. Translated, it gives CASSFKGLAGSRGELFF.

This clone was recorded only once. V is TRBV9 and J is TRBJ1-6, with 10 bases identical to TRBD1. The trim removed 2 bases at V and 9 bases at J, leaving 2 bases unmatched. Per germline, CDR1 SGDLS and CDR2 YYNGEE. This CDR3 has 14 amino acids. CDR3 in DNA: TGTGCCAGCAGCGTCCGGGACAGGGGTTCACCCCTCCACTTT. It encodes CASSVRDRGSPLHF.

This chain connects TRBV5-8 to TRBJ2-7; 9 bases line up with TRBD1. The CDR3 has 16 residues. With 4 bases clipped from V and 5 bases from J, the junction kept 13 bases outside the gene matches. The germline V gene encodes CDR1 SGHTS and CDR2 YDEGEE. The CDR3 region has the DNA TGTGCCAGCAGCCCCCTGGACGGGACAGGGATTCACGAGCAGTACTTC. This gives the protein CASSPLDGTGIHEQYF.

Notes on this clone: The sample contains more than one DNA sequence encoding this CDR3. The chain carries TRBV30 and TRBJ1-5; D unclear. Deletions cut 0 bases from V and 3 bases from J, with 6 bases between. Germline CDR1 reads GTSNPN; CDR2 reads SVGIG (reference sequence). This CDR3 has 13 amino acids. The CDR3 protein is CAWSVRDNQPQHF. DNA for the CDR3: TGTGCCTGGAGTGTACGAGACAATCAGCCCCAGCATTTT.

V is TRBV9 and J is TRBJ2-5, with 8 positions matching TRBD2. The J segment lost 4 bases and the V segment lost 4 bases, leaving 30 bases of the junction unmatched. The length of the CDR3 is 22 residues. Germline lookup yields CDR1 SGDLS and CDR2 YYNGEE. The CDR3 DNA reads TGTGCCAGCAGCTCACCGGGGAGACAGCGGGAGCGACAGACCATCAAAGGAGAGACCCAGTACTTC. Amino acid sequence: CASSSPGRQRERQTIKGETQYF. Supplemented by reference TRBV9 and TRBJ2-5, the full variable domain reads DSGVTQTPKHLITATGQRVTLRCSPRSGDLSVYWYQQSLDQGLQFLIQYYNGEERAKGNILERFSAQQFPDLHSELNLSSLELGDSALYFCASSSPGRQRERQTIKGETQYFGPGTRLLVL.

The chain uses TRBV6-5 and TRBJ1-1; 8 bases map to TRBD1. The ends lost 5 bases at V and 4 bases at J; junction bases unmatched: 9. The CDR3 length is 15 residues. Germline CDR1 MNHEY, CDR2 SVGAGI. The CDR3 spells CASSPAQGAGTEAFF. CDR3 nucleotide sequence: TGTGCCAGCAGTCCAGCCCAGGGGGCAGGCACTGAAGCTTTCTTT.

This clone appeared many times. V and J are TRBV19 and TRBJ1-4; D gene ambiguous. In germline, CDR1 is LNHDA, CDR2 SQIVND (reference sequence). The CDR3 has 15 residues. V dropped 2 bases and J dropped 0 bases, with 7 bases sitting between them. DNA for the CDR3: TGTGCCAGTAGTATACGAGGAACAACTAATGAAAAACTGTTTTTT. This codes for CASSIRGTTNEKLFF.

In this sample, this clone is medium-sized. This chain uses TRBV19 with TRBJ1-2, with D unclear. The ends were cut back, 3 bases at V and 7 bases at J, with 12 bases in the middle. Germline V lookup: CDR1 LNHDA, CDR2 SQIVND (reference sequence). CDR3 size: 13 residues. The CDR3 spells CASSIAEGSGYTF. In DNA form, the CDR3 reads TGTGCCAGTAGTATTGCAGAGGGCTCTGGCTACACCTTC. Supplemented by reference TRBV19 and TRBJ1-2, the full variable domain reads DGGITQSPKYLFRKEGQNVTLSCEQNLNHDAMYWYRQDPGQGLRLIYYSQIVNDFQKGDIAEGYSVSREKKESFPLTVTSAQKNPTAFYLCASSIAEGSGYTFGSGTRLTVV.

The chain combines TRBV12-5 with TRBJ1-2; tentatively, D is TRBD1 (5 bases). CDR1 and CDR2 from the germline V gene are LGHNT and FRNRAP. This CDR3 region has 13 residues. The germline V and J ends were trimmed by 6 bases and 7 bases, with 15 bases remaining between them. DNA of the CDR3: TGTGCTAGTGGACGGGGGGTCGAGGGTGGCTACACCTTC. It codes for CASGRGVEGGYTF.

The chain has TRBV3-1 (or the pseudogene TRBV3-2) and TRBJ1-5, with unresolved D. The germline CDR1 and CDR2 sequences are LGHDT and YNNKEL (reference sequence). The CDR3 runs 15 residues. Trimming removed 4 bases at V and 6 bases at J, with 16 bases between. The CDR3 loop is CASSPRGTFGQPQHF. The DNA of the CDR3 is TGTGCCAGCAGCCCCCGAGGAACGTTCGGTCAGCCCCAGCATTTT.

The J gene is TRBJ1-2, the V gene TRBV5-6, with 7 bases lining up with TRBD1. The ends lost 4 bases at V and 5 bases at J; junction bases unmatched: 11. This CDR3 is 15 amino acids long. Germline assignment: CDR1 SGHDT and CDR2 YYEEEE. The DNA of the CDR3 is TGTGCCAGCAGCCAAACCGGGACAGAGATATATGGCTACACCTTC. Its protein is CASSQTGTEIYGYTF.

The CDR3 loop is CASSLERLGRAGGGLWSYEQYF. CDR3 nucleotide sequence: TGTGCCAGCAGCTTAGAGCGACTAGGGCGGGCGGGAGGAGGGCTCTGGAGCTACGAGCAGTACTTC. The chain is built from TRBV7-8 and TRBJ2-7, with 8 bases matching TRBD2. The CDR3 has 22 amino acids. Germline CDR1 SGHVS, CDR2 FQNEAQ. V gave up 1 base and J gave up 3 bases; unmatched junction bases: 26.

This clone has a handful of counts. The CDR3 region has the DNA TGTGCCACCAGCAGTGATAGCGGGAGAGTCGACGAGCAGTACTTC. Protein sequence: CATSSDSGRVDEQYF. This chain uses TRBV15 with TRBJ2-7; 9 positions agree with TRBD2. The junction had 8 bases not matched to a gene; V was cut back by 3 bases and J by 5 bases. The germline V gene has CDR1 LNHNV and CDR2 YYDKDF (reference sequence). The CDR3 is 15 residues long.

The rearrangement links TRBV5-1 to TRBJ2-5; D is unresolved. Trimming left V 3 bases short and J 2 bases short, with 8 bases between. The CDR3 runs 13 residues. Germline V CDR1 and CDR2: SGHRS, YFSETQ. This CDR3 reads CASSSTQQETQYF. The CDR3 coding sequence is TGCGCCAGCAGCTCTACCCAACAAGAGACCCAGTACTTC.